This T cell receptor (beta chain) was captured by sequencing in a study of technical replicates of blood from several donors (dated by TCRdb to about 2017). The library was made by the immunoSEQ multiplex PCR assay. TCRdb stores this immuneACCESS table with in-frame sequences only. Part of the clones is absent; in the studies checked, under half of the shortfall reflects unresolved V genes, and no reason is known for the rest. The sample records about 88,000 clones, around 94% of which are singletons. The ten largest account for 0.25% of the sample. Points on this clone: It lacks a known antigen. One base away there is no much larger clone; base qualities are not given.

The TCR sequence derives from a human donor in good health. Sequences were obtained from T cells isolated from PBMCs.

Read as DNA, the sequence is TGTGCCAGCAGCGGCACCCCGACAGGCACCCACTCTGGAAACACCATATATTTT. Translation gives CASSGTPTGTHSGNTIYF. The sequence is built from TRBV9 and TRBJ1-3; the D gene is perhaps TRBD1, on 6 matching bases. CDR1 and CDR2 (SGDLS, YYNGEE) derive from the germline V gene. The V end loses 3 bases and the J end loses 0 bases, and a stretch of 19 bases separates them. The CDR3 runs 18 amino acids, cysteine and phenylalanine included. The only DNA kept is the CDR3, 54 bases in frame from the first base. Reference TRBV9 and TRBJ1-3 genes cover what lies past the CDR3, so the full variable domain is DSGVTQTPKHLITATGQRVTLRCSPRSGDLSVYWYQQSLDQGLQFLIQYYNGEERAKGNILERFSAQQFPDLHSELNLSSLELGDSALYFCASSGTPTGTHSGNTIYFGEGSWLTVV.